Listed below are T cell receptor beta chains from one sample, sequenced in a study of T cells in narcolepsy. Data came from immunoSEQ multiplex PCR; TCRdb stores just in-frame clones and leaves some out. The repertoire consists of tens of thousands of clones, with around 86% occurring once and the leading ten covering 2.6%. The sequencing sample was made of CD45RA- memory CD4+ T cells from PBMCs. These receptors were collected from a human donor with narcolepsy. The CDR3 runs from the conserved cysteine through the conserved F or W. Fields, in order: clone size, V gene, D gene, J gene, CDR3 protein, CDR3 DNA. A D gene is named only where the DNA matches it firmly. Size tells how often a clone was seen (once, few, many) or the class of an expanded clone, and some rows leave it out.

clone_size: NA; v_call: TRBV20-1; d_call: NA; j_call: TRBJ1-5; cdr3_aa: CSAIWKTSEHF; cdr3_nt: TGCAGTGCTATATGGAAGACTTCGGAGCATTTT
clone_size: NA; v_call: TRBV28; d_call: NA; j_call: TRBJ1-2; cdr3_aa: CASSLGGPYGYTF; cdr3_nt: TGTGCCAGCAGTTTAGGGGGGCCATATGGCTACACCTTC
clone_size: NA; v_call: TRBV7-6; d_call: NA; j_call: TRBJ1-1; cdr3_aa: CASSQLQGRGQDTEAFF; cdr3_nt: TGTGCCAGCAGCCAATTACAGGGACGGGGACAAGACACTGAAGCTTTCTTT
clone_size: NA; v_call: TRBV19; d_call: NA; j_call: TRBJ1-2; cdr3_aa: CASTHLREGGYTF; cdr3_nt: TGTGCCAGTACCCATTTAAGGGAGGGAGGCTACACCTTC
clone_size: NA; v_call: TRBV6-5; d_call: NA; j_call: TRBJ2-7; cdr3_aa: CASNKGPNPYEQYF; cdr3_nt: TGTGCCAGCAACAAAGGGCCTAACCCCTACGAGCAGTACTTC
clone_size: NA; v_call: TRBV2; d_call: TRBD1; j_call: TRBJ1-2; cdr3_aa: CASSETWTGGDYGYTF; cdr3_nt: TGTGCCAGCAGTGAAACCTGGACAGGGGGGGACTATGGCTACACCTTC
clone_size: NA; v_call: TRBV7-3; d_call: NA; j_call: TRBJ2-7; cdr3_aa: CASRERANSYEQYF; cdr3_nt: TGTGCCAGCAGAGAAAGGGCAAACTCCTACGAGCAGTACTTC
clone_size: NA; v_call: TRBV9; d_call: TRBD1; j_call: TRBJ1-2; cdr3_aa: CASSVGKAGGDYGYTF; cdr3_nt: TGTGCCAGCAGCGTAGGAAAGGCAGGGGGAGACTATGGCTACACCTTC
clone_size: NA; v_call: TRBV5-1; d_call: TRBD1; j_call: TRBJ1-2; cdr3_aa: CASSLAVGTVGYTF; cdr3_nt: TGCGCCAGCAGCTTGGCGGTCGGGACAGTCGGCTACACCTTC
clone_size: few; v_call: TRBV7-2; d_call: TRBD2; j_call: TRBJ2-2; cdr3_aa: CASSPPSGGPTGELFF; cdr3_nt: TGTGCCAGCAGCCCACCTAGCGGGGGCCCCACCGGGGAGCTGTTTTTT
clone_size: NA; v_call: TRBV6-1; d_call: NA; j_call: TRBJ1-5; cdr3_aa: CASKSGGLGNQPQHF; cdr3_nt: TGTGCCAGCAAGTCCGGGGGGCTTGGCAATCAGCCCCAGCATTTT
clone_size: NA; v_call: TRBV7-7; d_call: TRBD1; j_call: TRBJ1-3; cdr3_aa: CASSLGLSGQGSGNTIYF; cdr3_nt: TGTGCCAGCAGCTTAGGCTTATCGGGACAGGGCTCTGGAAACACCATATATTTT
clone_size: NA; v_call: TRBV6-6; d_call: NA; j_call: TRBJ1-5; cdr3_aa: CASSSSLQGGQPQHF; cdr3_nt: TGTGCCAGCAGTTCCTCTTTACAGGGTGGTCAGCCCCAGCATTTT
clone_size: NA; v_call: TRBV11-2; d_call: TRBD2; j_call: TRBJ2-2; cdr3_aa: CASSFGLAGRTGELFF; cdr3_nt: TGTGCCAGCAGCTTTGGGCTAGCGGGGCGAACCGGGGAGCTGTTTTTT
clone_size: NA; v_call: TRBV7-3; d_call: NA; j_call: TRBJ1-5; cdr3_aa: CASSPGPDQPQHF; cdr3_nt: TGTGCCAGCAGCCCCGGGCCCGATCAGCCCCAGCATTTT
clone_size: NA; v_call: TRBV19; d_call: NA; j_call: TRBJ2-2; cdr3_aa: CASSIGTRGSPGELFF; cdr3_nt: TGTGCCAGTAGTATAGGAACTCGGGGGTCCCCCGGGGAGCTGTTTTTT
clone_size: NA; v_call: TRBV5-8; d_call: TRBD1; j_call: TRBJ1-2; cdr3_aa: CASSVDRASRGYTF; cdr3_nt: TGTGCCAGCAGCGTCGACAGGGCCTCTAGGGGCTACACCTTC
clone_size: few; v_call: TRBV7-9; d_call: NA; j_call: TRBJ1-4; cdr3_aa: CASSFGGRQSGGEKLFF; cdr3_nt: TGTGCCAGCAGCTTCGGGGGCCGACAGTCCGGTGGGGAAAAACTGTTTTTT
clone_size: few; v_call: TRBV11-2; d_call: NA; j_call: TRBJ1-2; cdr3_aa: CASSVPGFGYTF; cdr3_nt: TGTGCCAGCAGCGTCCCCGGGTTTGGCTACACCTTC
clone_size: few; v_call: TRBV2; d_call: NA; j_call: TRBJ1-5; cdr3_aa: CASSVRRGDQPQHF; cdr3_nt: TGTGCCAGCAGTGTTAGGAGGGGCGATCAGCCCCAGCATTTT
clone_size: NA; v_call: TRBV7-3; d_call: TRBD1; j_call: TRBJ1-5; cdr3_aa: CASSLSGDRNQPQHF; cdr3_nt: TGTGCCAGCAGCTTAAGTGGGGACAGGAATCAGCCCCAGCATTTT
clone_size: NA; v_call: TRBV19; d_call: NA; j_call: TRBJ2-1; cdr3_aa: CASSRTDEQFF; cdr3_nt: TGTGCCAGTAGTAGGACAGACGAGCAGTTCTTC
clone_size: NA; v_call: TRBV7-2; d_call: NA; j_call: TRBJ1-2; cdr3_aa: CASSPGRTYGYTF; cdr3_nt: TGTGCCAGCAGCCCTGGGAGGACCTATGGCTACACCTTC
clone_size: NA; v_call: TRBV25-1; d_call: NA; j_call: TRBJ1-5; cdr3_aa: CASTGFGNQPQHF; cdr3_nt: TGTGCCAGTACAGGGTTCGGCAATCAGCCCCAGCATTTT
clone_size: NA; v_call: TRBV5-1; d_call: NA; j_call: TRBJ2-7; cdr3_aa: CASSLRDMTYEQYF; cdr3_nt: TGCGCCAGCAGCTTGCGGGACATGACCTACGAGCAGTACTTC
clone_size: NA; v_call: TRBV6-6; d_call: NA; j_call: TRBJ1-5; cdr3_aa: CASRVGGNQPQHF; cdr3_nt: TGTGCCAGCAGGGTCGGGGGCAATCAGCCCCAGCATTTT
clone_size: NA; v_call: TRBV18; d_call: NA; j_call: TRBJ2-5; cdr3_aa: CASSRGFQETQYF; cdr3_nt: TGTGCCAGCTCCCGGGGGTTTCAAGAGACCCAGTACTTC
clone_size: NA; v_call: TRBV19; d_call: TRBD1; j_call: TRBJ1-2; cdr3_aa: CASRAPGQGINYGYTF; cdr3_nt: TGTGCCAGTAGGGCCCCGGGACAGGGGATAAACTATGGCTACACCTTC
clone_size: NA; v_call: TRBV5-8; d_call: TRBD2; j_call: TRBJ2-1; cdr3_aa: CASSLEGLVDNEQFF; cdr3_nt: TGTGCCAGCAGCTTGGAAGGACTAGTGGACAATGAGCAGTTCTTC
clone_size: NA; v_call: TRBV4-2; d_call: TRBD2; j_call: TRBJ2-1; cdr3_aa: CASSQAGGAGGYNEQFF; cdr3_nt: TGTGCCAGCAGCCAGGCCGGTGGCGCGGGGGGATACAATGAGCAGTTCTTC
clone_size: NA; v_call: TRBV5-4; d_call: TRBD1; j_call: TRBJ2-7; cdr3_aa: CASSRKGTVAVEQYF; cdr3_nt: TGTGCCAGCAGTCGCAAAGGGACAGTTGCCGTCGAGCAGTACTTC
clone_size: NA; v_call: TRBV6-5; d_call: NA; j_call: TRBJ1-6; cdr3_aa: CASRSLGDHSPLHF; cdr3_nt: TGTGCCAGCCGTAGTTTGGGGGACCATTCACCCCTCCACTTT
clone_size: NA; v_call: TRBV9; d_call: TRBD1; j_call: TRBJ1-1; cdr3_aa: CASTPPGQYYNTEAFF; cdr3_nt: TGTGCCAGCACCCCCCCGGGACAGTACTATAACACTGAAGCTTTCTTT
clone_size: few; v_call: TRBV4-3; d_call: TRBD2; j_call: TRBJ2-2; cdr3_aa: CASTMDLAGGPGELFF; cdr3_nt: TGCGCCAGCACCATGGACCTAGCGGGGGGGCCCGGGGAGCTGTTTTTT
clone_size: NA; v_call: TRBV6-1; d_call: TRBD1; j_call: TRBJ1-1; cdr3_aa: CASSVNQGGEAFF; cdr3_nt: TGTGCCAGCAGCGTAAACCAGGGGGGCGAAGCTTTCTTT
clone_size: NA; v_call: TRBV20-1; d_call: NA; j_call: TRBJ1-1; cdr3_aa: CSAREGTEAFF; cdr3_nt: TGCAGTGCTAGAGAAGGGACTGAAGCTTTCTTT
clone_size: NA; v_call: TRBV5-1; d_call: NA; j_call: TRBJ1-1; cdr3_aa: CASSLHSLNTEAFF; cdr3_nt: TGCGCCAGCAGCTTGCACAGTTTGAACACTGAAGCTTTCTTT
clone_size: NA; v_call: TRBV7-9; d_call: NA; j_call: TRBJ1-6; cdr3_aa: CASSLEVDQIHF; cdr3_nt: TGTGCCAGCAGCTTAGAAGTGGACCAGATCCACTTT
clone_size: NA; v_call: TRBV5-5; d_call: TRBD1; j_call: TRBJ1-4; cdr3_aa: CASRATGSNEKLFF; cdr3_nt: TGTGCCAGCCGCGCGACAGGGTCTAATGAAAAACTGTTTTTT
clone_size: NA; v_call: TRBV4-1; d_call: TRBD2; j_call: TRBJ2-3; cdr3_aa: CASSQDTSGGAMTADTQYF; cdr3_nt: TGCGCCAGCAGCCAAGATACGAGCGGGGGGGCTATGACCGCAGATACGCAGTATTTT
clone_size: NA; v_call: TRBV7-3; d_call: NA; j_call: TRBJ1-6; cdr3_aa: CASSLQGGDSPLHF; cdr3_nt: TGTGCCAGCAGCTTACAGGGTGGTGATTCACCCCTCCACTTT
clone_size: NA; v_call: TRBV5-1; d_call: NA; j_call: TRBJ2-3; cdr3_aa: CASSLLGGTTDTQYF; cdr3_nt: TGCGCCAGCAGCTTACTAGGGGGGACCACAGATACGCAGTATTTT
clone_size: NA; v_call: TRBV11-1; d_call: TRBD1; j_call: TRBJ1-1; cdr3_aa: CASSPSGTGTEAFF; cdr3_nt: TGTGCCAGCAGCCCCAGTGGGACAGGGACTGAAGCTTTCTTT
clone_size: few; v_call: TRBV5-6; d_call: NA; j_call: TRBJ1-1; cdr3_aa: CASSLPNTEAFF; cdr3_nt: TGTGCCAGCAGCTTACCGAACACTGAAGCTTTCTTT
clone_size: NA; v_call: TRBV6-1; d_call: NA; j_call: TRBJ2-5; cdr3_aa: CASSEAYRGGQETQYF; cdr3_nt: TGTGCCAGCAGTGAAGCATACAGGGGAGGCCAAGAGACCCAGTACTTC
clone_size: NA; v_call: TRBV7-6; d_call: TRBD2; j_call: TRBJ2-5; cdr3_aa: CASSLTSGGLQETQYF; cdr3_nt: TGTGCCAGCAGCTTAACTAGCGGGGGATTACAAGAGACCCAGTACTTC
clone_size: few; v_call: TRBV18; d_call: TRBD2; j_call: TRBJ2-5; cdr3_aa: CASSPNPSGETQYF; cdr3_nt: TGTGCCAGCTCACCAAACCCTAGCGGGGAGACCCAGTACTTC
clone_size: few; v_call: TRBV21-1; d_call: NA; j_call: TRBJ1-2; cdr3_aa: CASSKAGCYTF; cdr3_nt: TGTGCCAGCAGCAAAGCGGGCTGCTACACCTTC
clone_size: NA; v_call: TRBV14; d_call: TRBD1; j_call: TRBJ2-7; cdr3_aa: CASSQIGQASYEQYF; cdr3_nt: TGTGCCAGCAGCCAAATCGGACAGGCGAGCTACGAGCAGTACTTC
clone_size: NA; v_call: TRBV4-1; d_call: TRBD2; j_call: TRBJ2-7; cdr3_aa: CASSQDQTGGRNEQYF; cdr3_nt: TGCGCCAGCAGCCAAGATCAGACGGGGGGGCGGAACGAGCAGTACTTC
clone_size: NA; v_call: TRBV5-4; d_call: TRBD1; j_call: TRBJ1-6; cdr3_aa: CASSLYTAQGGRPLHF; cdr3_nt: TGTGCCAGCAGCTTGTACACTGCACAGGGGGGGAGACCCCTCCACTTT
clone_size: NA; v_call: TRBV18; d_call: TRBD1; j_call: TRBJ2-2; cdr3_aa: CASSPQGQVNTGELFF; cdr3_nt: TGTGCCAGCTCACCACAGGGACAGGTGAACACCGGGGAGCTGTTTTTT
clone_size: NA; v_call: TRBV27; d_call: NA; j_call: TRBJ1-3; cdr3_aa: CASSATPSGNTIYF; cdr3_nt: TGTGCCAGCAGTGCGACACCCTCTGGAAACACCATATATTTT
clone_size: NA; v_call: TRBV11-3; d_call: NA; j_call: TRBJ2-2; cdr3_aa: CASSSPSGLAGELFF; cdr3_nt: TGTGCCAGCAGCTCACCCTCAGGGTTGGCCGGGGAGCTGTTTTTT
clone_size: few; v_call: TRBV5-5; d_call: TRBD1; j_call: TRBJ1-5; cdr3_aa: CASSLSTGVGSNQPQHF; cdr3_nt: TGTGCCAGCAGCTTGTCGACAGGGGTAGGGAGCAATCAGCCCCAGCATTTT
clone_size: NA; v_call: TRBV5-5; d_call: NA; j_call: TRBJ1-1; cdr3_aa: CASAPSYGRNTEAFF; cdr3_nt: TGTGCCAGTGCACCCTCATACGGCAGGAACACTGAAGCTTTCTTT